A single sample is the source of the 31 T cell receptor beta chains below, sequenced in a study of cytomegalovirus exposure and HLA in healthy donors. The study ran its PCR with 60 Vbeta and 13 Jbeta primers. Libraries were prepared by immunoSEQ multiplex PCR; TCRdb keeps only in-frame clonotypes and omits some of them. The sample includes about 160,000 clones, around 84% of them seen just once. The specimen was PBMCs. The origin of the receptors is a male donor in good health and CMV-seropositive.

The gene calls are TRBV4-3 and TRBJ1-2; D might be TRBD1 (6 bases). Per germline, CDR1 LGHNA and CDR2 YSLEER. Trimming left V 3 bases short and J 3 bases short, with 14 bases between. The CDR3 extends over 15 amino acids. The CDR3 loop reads CASSHAPGAYYGYTF. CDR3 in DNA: TGCGCCAGCAGCCACGCCCCAGGGGCTTACTATGGCTACACCTTC.

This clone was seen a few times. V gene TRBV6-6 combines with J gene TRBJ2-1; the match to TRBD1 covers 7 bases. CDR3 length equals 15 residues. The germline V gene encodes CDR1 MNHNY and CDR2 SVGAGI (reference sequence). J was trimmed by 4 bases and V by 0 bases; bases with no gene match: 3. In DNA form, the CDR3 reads TGTGCCAGCAGTTACTCGCAGGGGGTATACAATGAGCAGTTCTTC. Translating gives CASSYSQGVYNEQFF.

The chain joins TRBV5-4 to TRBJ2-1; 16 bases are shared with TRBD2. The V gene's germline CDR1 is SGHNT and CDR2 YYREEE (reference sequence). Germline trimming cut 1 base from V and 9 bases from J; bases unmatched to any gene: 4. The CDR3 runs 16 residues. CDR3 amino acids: CASSLPGTSGGGEQFF. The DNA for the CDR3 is TGTGCCAGCAGCTTGCCTGGGACTAGCGGGGGGGGTGAGCAGTTCTTC. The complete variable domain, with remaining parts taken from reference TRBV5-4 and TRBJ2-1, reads ETGVTQSPTHLIKTRGQQVTLRCSSQSGHNTVSWYQQALGQGPQFIFQYYREEENGRGNFPPRFSGLQFPNYSSELNVNALELDDSALYLCASSLPGTSGGGEQFFGPGTRLTVL.

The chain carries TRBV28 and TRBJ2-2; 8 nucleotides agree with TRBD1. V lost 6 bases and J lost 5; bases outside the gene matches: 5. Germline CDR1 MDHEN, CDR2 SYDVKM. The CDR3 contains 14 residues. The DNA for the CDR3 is TGTGCCAGCAGATATACAGGGGGGACCGGGGAGCTGTTTTTT. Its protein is CASRYTGGTGELFF.

CDR3 sequence: CASSLGGSSYEQYF. The CDR3 bases are TGTGCCAGCAGCTTGGGCGGATCCTCCTACGAGCAGTACTTC. The gene calls are TRBV5-5 and TRBJ2-7, with unresolved D. Looked up from germline, CDR1 is SGHKS and CDR2 is YYEKEE (reference sequence). Trimming left V 0 bases short and J 0 bases short, with 7 bases between. The length of the CDR3 is 14 residues.

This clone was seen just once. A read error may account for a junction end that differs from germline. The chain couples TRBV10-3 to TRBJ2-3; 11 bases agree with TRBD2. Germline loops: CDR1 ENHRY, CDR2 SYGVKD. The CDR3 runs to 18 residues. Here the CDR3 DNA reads TGTGCCATCAGTGAGACGGGACTAGCGGACATGGACACAGATGCGCAGTATTTT. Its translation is CAISETGLADMDTDAQYF.

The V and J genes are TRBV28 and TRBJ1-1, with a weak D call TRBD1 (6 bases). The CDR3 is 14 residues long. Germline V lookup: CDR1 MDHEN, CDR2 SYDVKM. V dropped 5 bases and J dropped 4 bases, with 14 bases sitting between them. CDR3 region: CASSTGQGGTEAFF. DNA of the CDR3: TGTGCCAGCAGTACCGGACAAGGGGGCACTGAAGCTTTCTTT.

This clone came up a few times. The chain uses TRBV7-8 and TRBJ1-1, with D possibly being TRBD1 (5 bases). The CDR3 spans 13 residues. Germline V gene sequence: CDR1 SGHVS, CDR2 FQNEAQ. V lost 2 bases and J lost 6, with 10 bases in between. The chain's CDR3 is CASSLKGAAEAFF. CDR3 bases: TGTGCCAGCAGCTTAAAAGGGGCGGCTGAAGCTTTCTTT.

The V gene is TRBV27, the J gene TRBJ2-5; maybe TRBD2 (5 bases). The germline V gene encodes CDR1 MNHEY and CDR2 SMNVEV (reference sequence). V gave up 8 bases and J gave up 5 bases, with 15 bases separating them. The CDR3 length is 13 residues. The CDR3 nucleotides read TGTGCCAGCGGGCTGCCGGGATGGGAGACCCAGTACTTC. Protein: CASGLPGWETQYF.

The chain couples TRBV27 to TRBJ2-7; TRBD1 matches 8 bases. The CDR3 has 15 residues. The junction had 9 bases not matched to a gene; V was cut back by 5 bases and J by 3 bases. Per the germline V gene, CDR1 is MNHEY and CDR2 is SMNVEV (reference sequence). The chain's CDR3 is CASSVSGQDYYEQYF. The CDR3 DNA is TGTGCCAGCAGTGTTTCGGGACAGGACTACTACGAGCAGTACTTC.

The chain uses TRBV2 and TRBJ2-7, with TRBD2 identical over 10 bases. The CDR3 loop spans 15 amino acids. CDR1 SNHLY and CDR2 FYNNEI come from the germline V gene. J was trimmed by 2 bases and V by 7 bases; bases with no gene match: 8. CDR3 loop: CASKEREGGAYEQYF. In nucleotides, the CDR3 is TGTGCCAGCAAAGAGCGGGAGGGAGGCGCCTACGAGCAGTACTTC.

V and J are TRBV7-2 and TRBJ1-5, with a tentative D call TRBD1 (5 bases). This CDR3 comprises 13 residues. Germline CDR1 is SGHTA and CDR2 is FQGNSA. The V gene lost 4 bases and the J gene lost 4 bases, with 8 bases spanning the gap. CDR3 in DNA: TGTGCCAGCAGCTCACAGGCGAATCAGCCCCAGCATTTT. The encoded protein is CASSSQANQPQHF.

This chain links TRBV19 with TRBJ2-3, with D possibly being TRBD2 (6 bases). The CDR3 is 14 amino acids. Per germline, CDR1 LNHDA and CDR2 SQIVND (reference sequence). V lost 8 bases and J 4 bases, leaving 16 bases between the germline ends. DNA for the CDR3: TGTGCCAGTGGGGCGGGACCAGTGGCAGATACGCAGTATTTT. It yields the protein CASGAGPVADTQYF.

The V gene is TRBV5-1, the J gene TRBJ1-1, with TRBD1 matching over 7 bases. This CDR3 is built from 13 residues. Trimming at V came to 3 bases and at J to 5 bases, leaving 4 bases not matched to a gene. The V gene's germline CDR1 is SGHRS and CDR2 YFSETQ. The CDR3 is CASSWDRQTEAFF. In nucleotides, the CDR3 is TGCGCCAGCAGCTGGGACAGACAAACTGAAGCTTTCTTT.

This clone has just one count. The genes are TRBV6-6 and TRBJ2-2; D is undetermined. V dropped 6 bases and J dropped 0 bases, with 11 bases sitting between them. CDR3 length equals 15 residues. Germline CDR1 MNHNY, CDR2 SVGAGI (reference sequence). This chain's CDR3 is CASSPLRANTGELFF. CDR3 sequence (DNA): TGTGCCAGCAGCCCACTCCGGGCGAACACCGGGGAGCTGTTTTTT.

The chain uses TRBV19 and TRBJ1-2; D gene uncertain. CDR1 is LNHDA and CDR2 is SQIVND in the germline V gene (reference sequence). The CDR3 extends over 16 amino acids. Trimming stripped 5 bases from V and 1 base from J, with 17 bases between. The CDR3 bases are TGTGCCAGTAGTTGGTCGACGGGGAATTTTAACTATGGCTACACCTTC. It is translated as CASSWSTGNFNYGYTF.

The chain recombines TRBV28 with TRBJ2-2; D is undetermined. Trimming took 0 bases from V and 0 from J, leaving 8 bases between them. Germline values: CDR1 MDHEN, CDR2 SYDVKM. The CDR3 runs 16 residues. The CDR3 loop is CASSLWAGSNTGELFF. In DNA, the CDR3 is TGTGCCAGCAGTTTATGGGCAGGTTCGAACACCGGGGAGCTGTTTTTT.

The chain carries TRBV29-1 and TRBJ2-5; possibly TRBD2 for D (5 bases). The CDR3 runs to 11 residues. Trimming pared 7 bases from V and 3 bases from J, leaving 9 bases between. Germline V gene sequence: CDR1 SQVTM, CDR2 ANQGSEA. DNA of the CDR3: TGCAGCGGCCGGAGGAAAGAGACCCAGTACTTC. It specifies CSGRRKETQYF.

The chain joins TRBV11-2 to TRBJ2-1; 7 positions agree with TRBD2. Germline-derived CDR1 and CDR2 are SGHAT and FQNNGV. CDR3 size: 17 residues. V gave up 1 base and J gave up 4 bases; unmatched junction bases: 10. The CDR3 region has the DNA TGTGCCAGCAGCTTAGTAGTTACGGGAGGTTCTTACAATGAGCAGTTCTTC. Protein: CASSLVVTGGSYNEQFF.

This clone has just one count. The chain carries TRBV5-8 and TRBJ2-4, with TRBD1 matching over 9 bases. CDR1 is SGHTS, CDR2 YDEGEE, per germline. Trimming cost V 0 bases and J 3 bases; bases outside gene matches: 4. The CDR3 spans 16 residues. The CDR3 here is CASSLAGTGRKNIQYF. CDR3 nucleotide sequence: TGTGCCAGCAGCTTGGCCGGGACAGGGCGCAAAAACATTCAGTACTTC.

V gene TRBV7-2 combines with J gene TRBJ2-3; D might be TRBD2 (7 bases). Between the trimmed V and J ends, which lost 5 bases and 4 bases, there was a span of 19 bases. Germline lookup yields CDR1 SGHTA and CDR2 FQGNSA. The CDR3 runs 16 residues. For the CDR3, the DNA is TGTGCCAGCAGCCTAGGGGGAGCGGGAATGGCAGATACGCAGTATTTT. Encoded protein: CASSLGGAGMADTQYF.

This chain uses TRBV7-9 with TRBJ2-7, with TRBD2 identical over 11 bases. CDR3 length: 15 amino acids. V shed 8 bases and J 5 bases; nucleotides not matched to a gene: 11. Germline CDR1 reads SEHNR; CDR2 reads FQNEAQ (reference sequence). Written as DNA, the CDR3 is TGTGCCAGCCACTCAGAGGGACTAGCGGAGGACGAGCAGTACTTC. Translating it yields CASHSEGLAEDEQYF.

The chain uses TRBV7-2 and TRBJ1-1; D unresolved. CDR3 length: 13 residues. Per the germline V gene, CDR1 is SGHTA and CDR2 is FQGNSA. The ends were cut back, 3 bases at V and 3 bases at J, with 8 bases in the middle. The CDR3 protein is CASSFSGDTEAFF. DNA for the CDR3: TGTGCCAGCAGCTTCTCGGGTGACACTGAAGCTTTCTTT. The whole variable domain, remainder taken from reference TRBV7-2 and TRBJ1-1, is GAGVSQSPSNKVTEKGKDVELRCDPISGHTALYWYRQSLGQGLEFLIYFQGNSAPDKSGLPSDRFSAERTGGSVSTLTIQRTQQEDSAVYLCASSFSGDTEAFFGQGTRLTVV.

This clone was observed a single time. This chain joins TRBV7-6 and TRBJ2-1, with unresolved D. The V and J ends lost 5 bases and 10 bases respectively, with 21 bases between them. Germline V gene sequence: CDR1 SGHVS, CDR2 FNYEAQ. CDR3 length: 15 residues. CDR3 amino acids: CASSPGWSLGNEQFF. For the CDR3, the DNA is TGTGCCAGCAGCCCCGGATGGTCCTTGGGCAACGAGCAGTTCTTC.

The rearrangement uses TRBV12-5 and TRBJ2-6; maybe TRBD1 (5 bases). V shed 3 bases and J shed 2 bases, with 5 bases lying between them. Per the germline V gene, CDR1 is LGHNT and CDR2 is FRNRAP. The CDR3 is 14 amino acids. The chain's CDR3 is CASGLGAGANVLTF. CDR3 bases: TGTGCTAGTGGTTTAGGGGCTGGGGCCAACGTCCTGACTTTC.

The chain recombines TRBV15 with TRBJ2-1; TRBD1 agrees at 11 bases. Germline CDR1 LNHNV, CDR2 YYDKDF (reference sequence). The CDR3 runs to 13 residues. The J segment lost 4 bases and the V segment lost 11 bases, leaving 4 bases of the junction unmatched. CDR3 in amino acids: CAGGTGGYNEQFF. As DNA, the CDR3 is TGTGCCGGGGGGACAGGGGGATACAATGAGCAGTTCTTC.

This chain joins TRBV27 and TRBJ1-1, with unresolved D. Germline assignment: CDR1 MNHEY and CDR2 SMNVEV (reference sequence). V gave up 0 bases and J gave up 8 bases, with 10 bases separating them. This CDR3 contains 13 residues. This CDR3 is CASSLSRWAEAFF. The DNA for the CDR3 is TGTGCCAGCAGTTTATCTCGCTGGGCAGAAGCTTTCTTT.

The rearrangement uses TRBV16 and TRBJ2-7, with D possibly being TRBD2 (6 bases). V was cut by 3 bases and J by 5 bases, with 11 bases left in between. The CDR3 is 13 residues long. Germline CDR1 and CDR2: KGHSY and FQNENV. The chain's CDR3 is CASSHGGGDEQYF. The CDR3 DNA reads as TGTGCCAGCAGCCATGGCGGCGGGGACGAGCAGTACTTC.

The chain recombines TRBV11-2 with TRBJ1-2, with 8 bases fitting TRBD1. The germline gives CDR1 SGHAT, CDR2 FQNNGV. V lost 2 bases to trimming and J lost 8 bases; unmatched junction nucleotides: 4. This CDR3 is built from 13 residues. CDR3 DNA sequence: TGTGCCAGCAGCTTACAGGGGGCGGGCGGCTACACCTTC. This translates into CASSLQGAGGYTF. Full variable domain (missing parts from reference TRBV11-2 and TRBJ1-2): EAGVAQSPRYKIIEKRQSVAFWCNPISGHATLYWYQQILGQGPKLLIQFQNNGVVDDSQLPKDRFSAERLKGVDSTLKIQPAKLEDSAVYLCASSLQGAGGYTFGSGTRLTVV.

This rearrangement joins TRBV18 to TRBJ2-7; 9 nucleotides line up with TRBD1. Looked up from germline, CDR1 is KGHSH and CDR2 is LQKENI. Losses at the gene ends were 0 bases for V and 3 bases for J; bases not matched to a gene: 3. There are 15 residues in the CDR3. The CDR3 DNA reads TGTGCCAGCTCACCACCCGGGACAGGGTACTACGAGCAGTACTTC. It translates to CASSPPGTGYYEQYF.

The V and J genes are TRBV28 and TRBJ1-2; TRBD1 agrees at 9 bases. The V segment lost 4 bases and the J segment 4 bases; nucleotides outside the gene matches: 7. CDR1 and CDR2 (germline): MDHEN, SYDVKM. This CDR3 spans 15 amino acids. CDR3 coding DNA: TGTGCCAGCAGTTCCTGGACAGGGGATGGCTATGGCTACACCTTC. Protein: CASSSWTGDGYGYTF.